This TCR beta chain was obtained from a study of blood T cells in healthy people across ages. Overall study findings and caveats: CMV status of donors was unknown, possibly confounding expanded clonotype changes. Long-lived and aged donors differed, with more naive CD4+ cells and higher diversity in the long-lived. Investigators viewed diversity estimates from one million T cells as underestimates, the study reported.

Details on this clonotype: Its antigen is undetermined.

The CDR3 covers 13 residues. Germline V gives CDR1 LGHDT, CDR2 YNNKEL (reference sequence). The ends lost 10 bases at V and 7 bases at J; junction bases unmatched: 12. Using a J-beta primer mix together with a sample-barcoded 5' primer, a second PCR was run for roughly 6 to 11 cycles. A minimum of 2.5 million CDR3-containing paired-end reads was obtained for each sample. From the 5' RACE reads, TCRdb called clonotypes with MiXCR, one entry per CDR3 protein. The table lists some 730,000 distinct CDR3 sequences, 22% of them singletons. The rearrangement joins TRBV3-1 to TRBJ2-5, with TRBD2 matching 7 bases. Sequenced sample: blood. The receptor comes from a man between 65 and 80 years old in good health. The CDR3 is CATSGTSVGTQYF. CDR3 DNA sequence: TGTGCCACCTCAGGAACTAGCGTTGGGACCCAGTACTTC.